This T cell receptor (beta chain) came from a study of response to subunit inactivated influenza vaccine. Concerning this clonotype: What it binds is not known.

Overall study results and limits: The authors suggested that few new T cells are recruited per seasonal influenza vaccination.

CDR3 length equals 15 residues. The V end was cut by 6 bases, the J end by 1 base, with 16 bases between. Germline V lookup: CDR1 SQVTM, CDR2 ANQGSEA. TCRdb reanalysed the RT-PCR reads using MiXCR and keeps one entry per CDR3 protein. This sample has around 520,000 distinct CDR3 sequences, with 12% found just once. V and J are TRBV29-1 and TRBJ2-1, with a possible D match to TRBD2 (6 bases). The starting material was PBMCs from blood, obtained on the day of vaccination. This receptor was taken from a man aged 50 to 60 who received an inactivated influenza vaccine. In DNA, the CDR3 is TGCAGCGTCGTGAGATTAGCGGATTCCTACAATGAGCAGTTCTTC. Translated: CSVVRLADSYNEQFF.